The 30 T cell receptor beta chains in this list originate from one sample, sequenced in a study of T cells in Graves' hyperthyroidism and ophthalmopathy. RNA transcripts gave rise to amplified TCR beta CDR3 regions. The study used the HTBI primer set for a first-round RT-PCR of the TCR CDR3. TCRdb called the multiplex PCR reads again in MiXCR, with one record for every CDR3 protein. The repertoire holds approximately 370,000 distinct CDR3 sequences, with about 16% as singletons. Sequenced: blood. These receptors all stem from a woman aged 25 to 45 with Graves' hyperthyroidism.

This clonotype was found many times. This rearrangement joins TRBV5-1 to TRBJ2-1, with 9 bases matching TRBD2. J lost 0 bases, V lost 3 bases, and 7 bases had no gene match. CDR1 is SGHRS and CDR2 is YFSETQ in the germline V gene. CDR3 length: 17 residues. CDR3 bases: TGCGCCAGCAGCTCCAAGACTAGCGGAGACTCCTACAATGAGCAGTTCTTC. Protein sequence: CASSSKTSGDSYNEQFF. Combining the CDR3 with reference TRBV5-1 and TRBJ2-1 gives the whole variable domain KAGVTQTPRYLIKTRGQQVTLSCSPISGHRSVSWYQQTPGQGLQFLFEYFSETQRNKGNFPGRFSGRQFSNSRSEMNVSTLELGDSALYLCASSSKTSGDSYNEQFFGPGTRLTVL.

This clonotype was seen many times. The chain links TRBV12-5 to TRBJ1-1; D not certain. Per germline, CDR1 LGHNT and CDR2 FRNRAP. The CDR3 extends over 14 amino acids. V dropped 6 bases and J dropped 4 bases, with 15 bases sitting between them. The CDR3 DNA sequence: TGTGCTAGTGGCCCTGGAGGTTTGGGCACTGAAGCTTTCTTT. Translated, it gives CASGPGGLGTEAFF.

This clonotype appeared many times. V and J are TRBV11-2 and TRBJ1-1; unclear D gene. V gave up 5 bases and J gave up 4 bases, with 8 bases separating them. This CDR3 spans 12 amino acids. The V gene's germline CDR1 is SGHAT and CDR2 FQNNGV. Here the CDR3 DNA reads TGTGCCAGCAGCAAAGAGGGCACTGAAGCTTTCTTT. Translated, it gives CASSKEGTEAFF.

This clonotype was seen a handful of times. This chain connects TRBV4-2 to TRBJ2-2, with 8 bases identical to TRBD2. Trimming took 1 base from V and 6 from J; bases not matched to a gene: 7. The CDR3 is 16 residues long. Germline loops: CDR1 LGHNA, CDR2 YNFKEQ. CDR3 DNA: TGTGCCAGCAGCCAAGCGAGCGGGAGTGTCCCCGGGGAGCTGTTTTTT. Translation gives CASSQASGSVPGELFF.

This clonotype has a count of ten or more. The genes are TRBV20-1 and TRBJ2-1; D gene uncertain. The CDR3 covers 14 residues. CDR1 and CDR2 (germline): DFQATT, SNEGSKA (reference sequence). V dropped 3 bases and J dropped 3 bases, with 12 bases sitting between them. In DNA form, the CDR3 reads TGCAGTGCTAGTTGGTGGAAGAGCTACAATGAGCAGTTCTTC. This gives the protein CSASWWKSYNEQFF.

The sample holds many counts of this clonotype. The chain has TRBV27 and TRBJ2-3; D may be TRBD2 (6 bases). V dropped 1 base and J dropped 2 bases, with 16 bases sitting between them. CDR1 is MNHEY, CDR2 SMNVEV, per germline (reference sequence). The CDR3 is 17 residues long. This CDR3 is CASSLWGREPPTDTQYF. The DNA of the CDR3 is TGTGCCAGCAGTTTATGGGGCCGGGAGCCACCCACAGATACGCAGTATTTT.

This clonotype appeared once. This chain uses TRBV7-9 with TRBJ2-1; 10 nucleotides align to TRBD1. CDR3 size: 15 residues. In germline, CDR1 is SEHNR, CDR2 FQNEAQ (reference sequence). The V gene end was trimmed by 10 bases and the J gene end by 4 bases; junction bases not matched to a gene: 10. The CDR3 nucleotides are TGTGCCACCAGGGGGGGACAGGGGATTTACAATGAGCAGTTCTTC. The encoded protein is CATRGGQGIYNEQFF.

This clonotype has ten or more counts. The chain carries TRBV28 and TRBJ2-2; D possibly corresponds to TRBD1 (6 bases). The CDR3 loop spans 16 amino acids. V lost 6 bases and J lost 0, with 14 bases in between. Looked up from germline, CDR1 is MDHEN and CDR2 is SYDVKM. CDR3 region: CASSPGGSANTGELFF. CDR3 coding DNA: TGTGCCAGCAGCCCTGGGGGCAGTGCGAACACCGGGGAGCTGTTTTTT.

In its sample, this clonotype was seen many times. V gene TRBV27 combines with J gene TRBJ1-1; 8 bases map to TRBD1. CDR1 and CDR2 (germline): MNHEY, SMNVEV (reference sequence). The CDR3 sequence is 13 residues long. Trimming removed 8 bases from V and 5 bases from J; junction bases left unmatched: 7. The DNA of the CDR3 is TGTGCCAGCTTCCGGACAGGGTGGACTGAAGCTTTCTTT. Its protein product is CASFRTGWTEAFF.

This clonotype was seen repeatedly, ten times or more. CDR3 amino acids: CAISKSGTREATETQYF. DNA of the CDR3: TGTGCCATCAGTAAGAGCGGGACGCGGGAGGCCACGGAGACCCAGTACTTC. The chain employs TRBV10-3 and TRBJ2-5; TRBD2 aligns across 8 bases. Germline loops: CDR1 ENHRY, CDR2 SYGVKD. J was trimmed by 5 bases and V by 5 bases; bases with no gene match: 16. The CDR3 spans 17 residues.

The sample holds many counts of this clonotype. The CDR3 DNA sequence: TGTGCCAGCAGCTTATACTTACAGGACAACACAGATACGCAGTATTTT. Translation: CASSLYLQDNTDTQYF. The chain carries TRBV11-2 and TRBJ2-3; possibly TRBD1 for D (5 bases). Looked up from germline, CDR1 is SGHAT and CDR2 is FQNNGV. The V and J ends lost 2 bases and 2 bases respectively, with 14 bases between them. This CDR3 contains 16 residues.

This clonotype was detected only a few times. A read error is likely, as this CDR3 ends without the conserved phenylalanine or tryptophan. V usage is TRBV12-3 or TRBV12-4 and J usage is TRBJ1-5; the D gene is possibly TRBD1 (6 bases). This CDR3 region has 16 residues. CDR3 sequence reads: CASSAGTGPSDQPQHL. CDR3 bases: TGTGCCAGCAGTGCGGGCACAGGGCCTAGCGATCAGCCCCAGCATCTT.

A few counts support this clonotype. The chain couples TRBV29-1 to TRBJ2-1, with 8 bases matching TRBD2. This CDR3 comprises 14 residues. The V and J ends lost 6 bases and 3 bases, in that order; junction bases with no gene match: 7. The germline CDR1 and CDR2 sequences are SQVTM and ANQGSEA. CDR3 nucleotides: TGCAGCGTCCCCGGGGGGGGAGACTACAATGAGCAGTTCTTC. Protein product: CSVPGGGDYNEQFF.

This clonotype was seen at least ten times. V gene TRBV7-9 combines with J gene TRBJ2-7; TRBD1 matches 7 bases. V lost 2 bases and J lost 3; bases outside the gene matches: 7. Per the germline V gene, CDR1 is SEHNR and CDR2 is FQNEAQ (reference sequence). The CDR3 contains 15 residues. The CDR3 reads CASSLQDRILYEQYF. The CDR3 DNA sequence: TGTGCCAGCAGCTTACAGGACAGGATCCTCTACGAGCAGTACTTC.

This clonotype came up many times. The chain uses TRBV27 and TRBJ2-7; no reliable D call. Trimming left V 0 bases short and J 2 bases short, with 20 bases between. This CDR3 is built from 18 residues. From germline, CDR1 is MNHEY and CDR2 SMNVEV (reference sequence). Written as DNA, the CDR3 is TGTGCCAGCAGTTTATCCCGGGCCCGCCATGTCCGGACCTACGAGCAGTACTTC. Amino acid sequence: CASSLSRARHVRTYEQYF.

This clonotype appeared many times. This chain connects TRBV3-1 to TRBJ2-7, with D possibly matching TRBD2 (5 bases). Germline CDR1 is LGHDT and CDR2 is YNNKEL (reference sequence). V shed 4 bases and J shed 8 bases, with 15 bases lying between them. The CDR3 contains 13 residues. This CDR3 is CASSPYGGLKQYF. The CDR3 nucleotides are TGTGCCAGCAGCCCGTATGGAGGACTCAAGCAGTACTTC.

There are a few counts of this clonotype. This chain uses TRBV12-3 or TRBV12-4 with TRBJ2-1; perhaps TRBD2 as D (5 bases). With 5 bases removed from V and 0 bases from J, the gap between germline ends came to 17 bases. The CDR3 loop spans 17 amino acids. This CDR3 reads CASSTDWRRSSYNEQFF. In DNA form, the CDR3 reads TGTGCCAGCAGTACCGACTGGCGGAGGAGCTCCTACAATGAGCAGTTCTTC.

CDR3 DNA sequence: TGTGCCAGCAGTGATCTACAGGGGCGGGGAGAGACCCAGTACTTC. This sequence encodes CASSDLQGRGETQYF. The chain joins TRBV25-1 to TRBJ2-5, with D perhaps TRBD1 (7 bases). The CDR3 covers 15 residues. V was clipped by 3 bases and J by 4 bases, with 15 bases between them. The germline V gene encodes CDR1 MGHDK and CDR2 SYGVNS.

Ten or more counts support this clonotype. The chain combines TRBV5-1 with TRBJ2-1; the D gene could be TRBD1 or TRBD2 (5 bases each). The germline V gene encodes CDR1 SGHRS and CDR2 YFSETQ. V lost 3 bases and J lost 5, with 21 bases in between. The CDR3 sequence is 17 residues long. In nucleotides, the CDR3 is TGCGCCAGCAGCTCCTATCCCGGGGCCCGAGGGGACAATGAGCAGTTCTTC. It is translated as CASSSYPGARGDNEQFF.

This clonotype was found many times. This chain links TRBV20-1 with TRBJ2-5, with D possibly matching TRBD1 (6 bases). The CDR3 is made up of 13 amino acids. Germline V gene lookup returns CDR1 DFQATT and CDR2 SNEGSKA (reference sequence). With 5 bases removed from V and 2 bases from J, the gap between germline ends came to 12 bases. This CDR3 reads CSADDRTQETQYF. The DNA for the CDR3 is TGCAGTGCTGATGACAGGACTCAAGAGACCCAGTACTTC.

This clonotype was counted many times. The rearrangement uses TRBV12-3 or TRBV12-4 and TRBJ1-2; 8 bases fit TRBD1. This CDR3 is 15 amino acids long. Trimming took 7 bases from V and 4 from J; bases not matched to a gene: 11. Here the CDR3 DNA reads TGTGCCAGCACCTTGGGGCAGGGGGCTGGCTATGGCTACACCTTC. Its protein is CASTLGQGAGYGYTF.

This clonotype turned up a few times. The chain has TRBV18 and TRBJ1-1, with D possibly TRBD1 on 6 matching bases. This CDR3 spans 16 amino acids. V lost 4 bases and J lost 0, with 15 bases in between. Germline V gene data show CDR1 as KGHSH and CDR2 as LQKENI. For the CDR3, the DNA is TGTGCCAGCTCACAGGGGGTCGGGCTTATGAACACTGAAGCTTTCTTT. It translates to CASSQGVGLMNTEAFF.

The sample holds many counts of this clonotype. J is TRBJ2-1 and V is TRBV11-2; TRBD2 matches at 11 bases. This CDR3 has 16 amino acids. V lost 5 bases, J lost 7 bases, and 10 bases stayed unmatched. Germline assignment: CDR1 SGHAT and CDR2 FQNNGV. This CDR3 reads CASSALAGAGWNEQFF. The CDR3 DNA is TGTGCCAGCAGCGCACTAGCGGGAGCTGGTTGGAATGAGCAGTTCTTC.

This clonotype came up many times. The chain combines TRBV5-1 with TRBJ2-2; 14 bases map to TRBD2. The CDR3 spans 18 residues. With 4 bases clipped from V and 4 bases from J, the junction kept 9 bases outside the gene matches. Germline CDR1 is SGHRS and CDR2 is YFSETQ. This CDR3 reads CASSRGTSGGVPTGELFF. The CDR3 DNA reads TGCGCCAGCAGCCGAGGGACTAGCGGGGGCGTACCCACCGGGGAGCTGTTTTTT. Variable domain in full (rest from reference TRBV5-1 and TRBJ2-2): KAGVTQTPRYLIKTRGQQVTLSCSPISGHRSVSWYQQTPGQGLQFLFEYFSETQRNKGNFPGRFSGRQFSNSRSEMNVSTLELGDSALYLCASSRGTSGGVPTGELFFGEGSRLTVL.

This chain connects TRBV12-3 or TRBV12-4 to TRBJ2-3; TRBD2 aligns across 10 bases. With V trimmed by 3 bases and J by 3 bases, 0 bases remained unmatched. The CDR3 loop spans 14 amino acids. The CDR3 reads CASSFSGGTDTQYF. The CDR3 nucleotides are TGTGCCAGCAGTTTTAGCGGGGGGACAGATACGCAGTATTTT.

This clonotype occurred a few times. Here the CDR3 reads CASSWGPPGQGAFGYTF. In DNA form, the CDR3 reads TGTGCCAGCAGCTGGGGCCCGCCGGGACAGGGGGCTTTTGGCTACACCTTC. The V call is TRBV11-2, the J call TRBJ1-2; TRBD1 matches at 12 bases. The CDR3 runs 17 residues. Germline trimming cut 4 bases from V and 7 bases from J; bases unmatched to any gene: 13. The germline V gene has CDR1 SGHAT and CDR2 FQNNGV.

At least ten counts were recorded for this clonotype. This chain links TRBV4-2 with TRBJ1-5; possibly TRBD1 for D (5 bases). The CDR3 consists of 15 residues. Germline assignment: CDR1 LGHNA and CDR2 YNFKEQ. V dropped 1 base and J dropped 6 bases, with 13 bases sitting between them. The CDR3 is CASSQVEGFGQPQHF. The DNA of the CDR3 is TGTGCCAGCAGCCAAGTTGAGGGGTTTGGTCAGCCCCAGCATTTT.

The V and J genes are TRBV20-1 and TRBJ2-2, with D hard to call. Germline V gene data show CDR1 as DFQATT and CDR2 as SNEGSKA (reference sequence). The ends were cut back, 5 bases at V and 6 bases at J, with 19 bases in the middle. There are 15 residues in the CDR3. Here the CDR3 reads CSAEWGDGVAGELFF. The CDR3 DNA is TGCAGTGCTGAGTGGGGTGATGGAGTTGCCGGGGAGCTGTTTTTT.

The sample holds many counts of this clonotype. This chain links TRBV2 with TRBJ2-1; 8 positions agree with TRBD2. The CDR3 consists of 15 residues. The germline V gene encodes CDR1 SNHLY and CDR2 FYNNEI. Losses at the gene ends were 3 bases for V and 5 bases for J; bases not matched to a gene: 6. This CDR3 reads CASSELLAENNEQFF. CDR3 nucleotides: TGTGCCAGCAGTGAGTTACTAGCGGAAAACAATGAGCAGTTCTTC.

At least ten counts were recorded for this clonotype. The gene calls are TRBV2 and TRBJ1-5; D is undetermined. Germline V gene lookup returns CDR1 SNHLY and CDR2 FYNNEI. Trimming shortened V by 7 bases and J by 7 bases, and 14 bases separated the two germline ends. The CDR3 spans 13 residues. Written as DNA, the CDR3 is TGTGCCAGCATGAGGATCCCTGGACAGCCCCAGCATTTT. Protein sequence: CASMRIPGQPQHF.